The clone carrying this TCR beta chain appeared a few times. This sample was taken from a study of blood T cell repertoires in COVID-19. Study context: T cells, B-cell-depleted T cells, or PBMCs supplied cDNA or gDNA.

The CDR3 has 16 residues. Trimming took 5 bases from V and 1 from J; bases not matched to a gene: 6. Germline values: CDR1 SGHTA, CDR2 FQGTGA. In the original processing: Nucleated cell counts were estimated from reference gene primer amplification. TCRdb's copy holds only in-frame clones and misses some; the assay was immunoSEQ multiplex PCR. The V and J calls and clone size come from that table; D and trimming were worked out from the DNA. Among about 64,000 clones listed, around 83% were seen once. This clonotype originated in a woman aged 60-75 years with acute or convalescent COVID-19. Specimen: peripheral blood. V and J are TRBV7-3 and TRBJ2-2, with 8 positions matching TRBD1. This CDR3 reads CASSPGGRLNTGELFF. In DNA form, the CDR3 reads TGTGCCAGCAGCCCAGGGGGCAGGCTGAACACCGGGGAGCTGTTTTTT.